This entry lists 21 T cell receptor beta chains sequenced from one sample in a study of blood T cell repertoires in COVID-19. TCRdb keeps only in-frame clones here, not all; method: immunoSEQ multiplex PCR. Of about 120,000 clones detected, approximately 80% appear once; the ten largest clones hold 0.7% to 1%. Material: peripheral blood. The source is a woman between 65 and 79 years old with acute or convalescent COVID-19.

This clone was counted a single time. This chain joins TRBV5-1 and TRBJ1-1, with 7 nucleotides matching TRBD1. CDR1 SGHRS and CDR2 YFSETQ come from the germline V gene. The trim removed 0 bases at V and 1 base at J, leaving 0 bases unmatched. The CDR3 extends over 14 amino acids. The CDR3 loop reads CASSLDRGNTEAFF. CDR3 nucleotides: TGCGCCAGCAGCTTGGACAGGGGGAACACTGAAGCTTTCTTT. The whole variable domain, remainder taken from reference TRBV5-1 and TRBJ1-1, is KAGVTQTPRYLIKTRGQQVTLSCSPISGHRSVSWYQQTPGQGLQFLFEYFSETQRNKGNFPGRFSGRQFSNSRSEMNVSTLELGDSALYLCASSLDRGNTEAFFGQGTRLTVV.

The chain employs TRBV27 and TRBJ1-2; D is ambiguous. The CDR3 covers 17 residues. The germline V gene has CDR1 MNHEY and CDR2 SMNVEV (reference sequence). V was clipped by 2 bases and J by 6 bases, with 22 bases between them. This CDR3 is CASSLVPTGMEENGYTF. For the CDR3, the DNA is TGTGCCAGCAGTTTAGTCCCGACGGGGATGGAAGAAAATGGCTACACCTTC.

The J gene is TRBJ1-3, the V gene TRBV11-2; 10 positions agree with TRBD1. V was pared by 6 bases and J by 4 bases, with 6 bases of the junction left unmatched. This CDR3 has 15 amino acids. Germline V CDR1 and CDR2: SGHAT, FQNNGV. In DNA, the CDR3 is TGTGCCAGCAGGAAAGACAGGGGGCCGGGAAACACCATATATTTT. It encodes CASRKDRGPGNTIYF. The variable domain in full, completed from reference TRBV11-2 and TRBJ1-3, reads EAGVAQSPRYKIIEKRQSVAFWCNPISGHATLYWYQQILGQGPKLLIQFQNNGVVDDSQLPKDRFSAERLKGVDSTLKIQPAKLEDSAVYLCASRKDRGPGNTIYFGEGSWLTVV.

The chain recombines TRBV7-2 with TRBJ1-1; D gene unclear. V lost 1 base, J lost 5 bases, and 8 bases lay in between. The length of the CDR3 is 13 residues. From germline, CDR1 is SGHTA and CDR2 FQGNSA. The CDR3 sequence: CASSLVRGTEAFF. CDR3 sequence (DNA): TGTGCCAGCAGCTTAGTGCGGGGAACTGAAGCTTTCTTT.

The V and J genes are TRBV27 and TRBJ1-1, with D perhaps TRBD1 (5 bases). Germline lookup yields CDR1 MNHEY and CDR2 SMNVEV (reference sequence). The CDR3 totals 13 residues. Trimming took off 7 bases at V and 5 bases at J, with 14 bases between the two ends. CDR3 in DNA: TGTGCCAGCAACCCCAGGGTCGGGACTGAAGCTTTCTTT. Protein sequence: CASNPRVGTEAFF.

This rearrangement joins TRBV5-5 to TRBJ1-6; 7 nucleotides line up with TRBD1. The germline V gene has CDR1 SGHKS and CDR2 YYEKEE (reference sequence). V lost 4 bases to trimming and J lost 5 bases; unmatched junction nucleotides: 15. CDR3 length: 18 amino acids. The CDR3 DNA sequence: TGTGCCAGCAGCACGGCACAGGGGCCCCATTCCCATAATTCACCCCTCCACTTT. Translation gives CASSTAQGPHSHNSPLHF.

This rearrangement joins TRBV6-1 to TRBJ2-1; 8 bases align to TRBD2. V lost 3 bases and J lost 6; bases outside the gene matches: 10. Germline V gene sequence: CDR1 MNHNS, CDR2 SASEGT. This CDR3 contains 16 residues. The CDR3 coding sequence is TGTGCCAGCAGTGACCGGGGACTAGAGAGTCCCAATGAGCAGTTCTTC. Translation: CASSDRGLESPNEQFF.

The V call is TRBV19, the J call TRBJ1-2; TRBD1 matches at 7 bases. This CDR3 region has 12 residues. V was clipped by 7 bases and J by 3 bases; unmatched bases: 2. CDR1 is LNHDA, CDR2 SQIVND, per germline (reference sequence). As DNA, the CDR3 is TGTGCCAGTACCCAGGGGGACTATGGCTACACCTTC. Protein: CASTQGDYGYTF.

This rearrangement joins TRBV6-5 to TRBJ2-3; possible D gene TRBD2, 7 bases. Trimming took 8 bases from V and 0 from J, leaving 12 bases between them. The CDR3 runs 14 residues. Germline CDR1 is MNHEY and CDR2 is SVGAGI. The CDR3, as DNA: TGTGCCAGCGAAGGGGGGGAGAGCACAGATACGCAGTATTTT. Translated: CASEGGESTDTQYF.

The J gene is TRBJ2-7, the V gene TRBV2, with unresolved D. The germline V gene has CDR1 SNHLY and CDR2 FYNNEI. CDR3 length: 13 residues. Trimming removed 3 bases from V and 2 bases from J, with 8 bases in between. The CDR3 spells CASSDWQTYEQYF. The CDR3 coding sequence is TGTGCCAGCAGTGACTGGCAGACCTACGAGCAGTACTTC.

The V gene is TRBV15, the J gene TRBJ1-4; 7 nucleotides line up with TRBD1. The CDR3 consists of 15 residues. Germline V gene data show CDR1 as LNHNV and CDR2 as YYDKDF (reference sequence). V shed 4 bases and J 5 bases; nucleotides not matched to a gene: 7. CDR3 coding DNA: TGTGCCACCAGCACGACAAGACAGGGCAATGAAAAACTGTTTTTT. It specifies CATSTTRQGNEKLFF.

The CDR3 coding sequence is TGCGCCAGCAGTCCTAACGACAGTGTAGAGGGCTACACCTTC. Its protein product is CASSPNDSVEGYTF. This chain connects TRBV10-2 to TRBJ1-2; D is perhaps TRBD1 (5 bases). V gave up 5 bases and J gave up 8 bases, with 18 bases separating them. The CDR3 is made up of 14 amino acids. From germline, CDR1 is WSHSY and CDR2 SAAADI.

The genes are TRBV7-9 and TRBJ2-1; 11 bases agree with TRBD2. The V gene end was trimmed by 5 bases and the J gene end by 5 bases; junction bases not matched to a gene: 8. This CDR3 spans 16 amino acids. Germline-derived CDR1 and CDR2 are SEHNR and FQNEAQ (reference sequence). The CDR3 DNA reads as TGTGCCAGCAGCGATAAGGGACTAGCGGTCCACAATGAGCAGTTCTTC. This encodes CASSDKGLAVHNEQFF. Supplemented by reference TRBV7-9 and TRBJ2-1, the full variable domain reads DTGVSQNPRHKITKRGQNVTFRCDPISEHNRLYWYRQTLGQGPEFLTYFQNEAQLEKSRLLSDRFSAERPKGSFSTLEIQRTEQGDSAMYLCASSDKGLAVHNEQFFGPGTRLTVL.

The J gene is TRBJ1-1, the V gene TRBV3-1 (or the pseudogene TRBV3-2); D might be TRBD1 (5 bases). Germline V gene sequence: CDR1 LGHDT, CDR2 YNNKEL (reference sequence). The V and J ends lost 6 bases and 4 bases respectively, with 15 bases between them. There are 14 residues in the CDR3. Here the CDR3 DNA reads TGTGCCAGCAGGCCCAGTGGGGGGGGCACTGAAGCTTTCTTT. Amino acids: CASRPSGGGTEAFF.

The chain links TRBV6-5 to TRBJ2-2; D is undetermined. The ends were cut back, 6 bases at V and 4 bases at J, with 6 bases in the middle. CDR1 is MNHEY and CDR2 is SVGAGI in the germline V gene. The CDR3 is made up of 12 amino acids. CDR3 nucleotide sequence: TGTGCCAGCAGCCGTCGCACCGGGGAGCTGTTTTTT. Protein sequence: CASSRRTGELFF.

The rearrangement links TRBV5-5 to TRBJ2-2; maybe TRBD1 (6 bases). Germline CDR1 and CDR2: SGHKS and YYEKEE (reference sequence). V was pared by 0 bases and J by 5 bases, with 11 bases between. The CDR3 is made up of 15 amino acids. DNA of the CDR3: TGTGCCAGCAGCTTGGCTCAGGGGTGGACCGGGGAGCTGTTTTTT. As protein: CASSLAQGWTGELFF.

This clone is a singleton in its sample. The chain joins TRBV11-2 to TRBJ2-7; 11 positions match TRBD2. CDR3 length: 17 amino acids. J lost 2 bases, V lost 3 bases, and 9 bases had no gene match. Germline V lookup: CDR1 SGHAT, CDR2 FQNNGV. CDR3 DNA sequence: TGTGCCAGCAGCTTTTTCTCTAGCGGGGGGATCACCTACGAGCAGTACTTC. It translates to CASSFFSSGGITYEQYF.

This chain uses TRBV7-2 with TRBJ2-2; 11 bases are shared with TRBD2. The length of the CDR3 is 16 residues. V gave up 1 base and J gave up 4 bases; unmatched junction bases: 2. Germline V CDR1 and CDR2: SGHTA, FQGNSA. CDR3 nucleotide sequence: TGTGCCAGCAGCTTAGGGGGACTAGCGGCCACCGGGGAGCTGTTTTTT. The encoded protein is CASSLGGLAATGELFF. Supplemented by reference TRBV7-2 and TRBJ2-2, the full variable domain reads GAGVSQSPSNKVTEKGKDVELRCDPISGHTALYWYRQSLGQGLEFLIYFQGNSAPDKSGLPSDRFSAERTGGSVSTLTIQRTQQEDSAVYLCASSLGGLAATGELFFGEGSRLTVL.

This rearrangement joins TRBV9 to TRBJ2-1, with a possible D match to TRBD2 (5 bases). The CDR3 is 11 residues long. Germline CDR1 is SGDLS and CDR2 is YYNGEE. The V end was cut by 7 bases, the J end by 5 bases, with 7 bases between. CDR3 protein: CASGLDNEQFF. The CDR3 DNA sequence: TGTGCCAGCGGACTTGACAATGAGCAGTTCTTC. Full variable domain (rest looked up from reference TRBV9 and TRBJ2-1): DSGVTQTPKHLITATGQRVTLRCSPRSGDLSVYWYQQSLDQGLQFLIQYYNGEERAKGNILERFSAQQFPDLHSELNLSSLELGDSALYFCASGLDNEQFFGPGTRLTVL.

The rearrangement joins TRBV2 to TRBJ2-7, with a tentative D call TRBD1 (6 bases). Per germline, CDR1 SNHLY and CDR2 FYNNEI. V was clipped by 6 bases and J by 7 bases, with 16 bases between them. CDR3 size: 13 residues. CDR3 in amino acids: CASRYRVTREQYF. CDR3 nucleotide sequence: TGTGCCAGCAGGTACAGGGTAACTCGGGAGCAGTACTTC.

This clone was seen a single time. The V gene is TRBV30, the J gene TRBJ1-5, with TRBD1 identical over 7 bases. Per the germline V gene, CDR1 is GTSNPN and CDR2 is SVGIG (reference sequence). The V and J ends lost 3 bases and 7 bases, in that order; junction bases with no gene match: 9. There are 14 residues in the CDR3. CDR3 amino acids: CAWSLNRGEQPQHF. Here the CDR3 DNA reads TGTGCCTGGAGCCTCAACAGGGGAGAGCAGCCCCAGCATTTT.